This T cell receptor (beta chain) stems from a study of monozygotic twins with inflammatory bowel disease. The study's findings and limits: Healthy twins shared more clonotypes with others than IBD patients, most markedly active ones.

Each TCR library used 3500 ng of total RNA. From its re-call of the 5' RACE reads, TCRdb lists each CDR3 protein once, without DNA. Here the sample table reports about 160,000 distinct CDR3 sequences. CDR3 length: 17 residues. Per germline, CDR1 ENHRY and CDR2 SYGVKD. Worth noting for this clonotype: Its cognate antigen is unknown.

The source is a human donor with ulcerative colitis or Crohn's disease, or a healthy co-twin of an affected twin (not recorded which). Sequencing input: blood. The genes are TRBV10-3 and TRBJ2-1; TCRdb calls TRBD2, which cannot be checked without DNA. The CDR3: CAISAGTSGSFYNEQFF.